A single sample is the source of the 28 T cell receptor beta chains below, sequenced in a study of cytomegalovirus exposure and HLA in healthy donors. PCR used 60 Vbeta primers and 13 Jbeta primers. Produced via immunoSEQ multiplex PCR; TCRdb's table is partial and in-frame only. Of about 150,000 clones listed, more than 75% are singletons. Sequencing was carried out using PBMCs. Every receptor here comes from a woman aged 18 to 35 in good health and CMV-seronegative.

The chain links TRBV7-2 to TRBJ2-1, with 8 bases that match TRBD2. The germline gives CDR1 SGHTA, CDR2 FQGNSA. The CDR3 spans 15 residues. V was clipped by 0 bases and J by 4 bases; unmatched bases: 2. This chain's CDR3 is CASSLAGTSYNEQFF. Written as DNA, the CDR3 is TGTGCCAGCAGCTTAGCCGGGACTAGTTACAATGAGCAGTTCTTC.

This rearrangement joins TRBV29-1 to TRBJ2-7; 7 bases line up with TRBD2. The germline V gene encodes CDR1 SQVTM and CDR2 ANQGSEA. The V and J ends lost 5 bases and 3 bases, in that order; junction bases with no gene match: 1. The CDR3 consists of 11 residues. The chain's CDR3 is CSVRDYYEQYF. CDR3 DNA sequence: TGCAGCGTTCGGGACTACTACGAGCAGTACTTC.

The chain combines TRBV29-1 with TRBJ1-4; no clear D gene. This CDR3 region has 13 residues. CDR1 is SQVTM and CDR2 is ANQGSEA in the germline V gene. Trimming stripped 2 bases from V and 4 bases from J, with 8 bases between. CDR3 in DNA: TGCAGCGTTGAACCAGATTTTAATGAAAAACTGTTTTTT. Translating it yields CSVEPDFNEKLFF.

V is TRBV28 and J is TRBJ2-7; 7 bases map to TRBD2. Trimming took 3 bases from V and 0 from J; bases not matched to a gene: 8. CDR3 length equals 16 residues. The germline V gene has CDR1 MDHEN and CDR2 SYDVKM. This CDR3 reads CASSLLGGSGSYEQYF. In DNA form, the CDR3 reads TGTGCCAGCAGTTTGTTGGGCGGGAGTGGCTCCTACGAGCAGTACTTC.

The gene calls are TRBV2 and TRBJ2-3; 11 positions agree with TRBD2. This CDR3 spans 15 amino acids. The junction had 2 bases not matched to a gene; V was cut back by 6 bases and J by 0 bases. CDR1 SNHLY and CDR2 FYNNEI come from the germline V gene. CDR3 in amino acids: CASRLAGASTDTQYF. Here the CDR3 DNA reads TGTGCCAGCAGACTAGCGGGGGCTAGCACAGATACGCAGTATTTT.

This clone was picked up one time. This chain joins TRBV5-8 and TRBJ1-2; tentative D call: TRBD1 (5 bases). This CDR3 spans 14 amino acids. The ends were cut back, 2 bases at V and 0 bases at J, with 8 bases in the middle. Germline V CDR1 and CDR2: SGHTS, YDEGEE. The CDR3 here is CASSFGGANYGYTF. Written as DNA, the CDR3 is TGTGCCAGCAGCTTCGGGGGGGCTAACTATGGCTACACCTTC. The whole variable domain, remainder taken from reference TRBV5-8 and TRBJ1-2, is EAGVTQSPTHLIKTRGQQATLRCSPISGHTSVYWYQQALGLGLQFLLWYDEGEERNRGNFPPRFSGRQFPNYSSELNVNALELEDSALYLCASSFGGANYGYTFGSGTRLTVV.

In this sample, this clone turned up a few times. DNA of the CDR3: TGTGCCAGCAGTCCCTGGACTAGCGGAAGCACAGATACGCAGTATTTT. Residues: CASSPWTSGSTDTQYF. The gene calls are TRBV28 and TRBJ2-3; 10 bases agree with TRBD2. This CDR3 contains 16 residues. Germline CDR1 and CDR2: MDHEN and SYDVKM. V gave up 5 bases and J gave up 0 bases; unmatched junction bases: 5.

V usage is TRBV7-2 and J usage is TRBJ2-3; 14 positions match TRBD2. The J segment lost 5 bases and the V segment lost 5 bases, leaving 3 bases of the junction unmatched. Germline CDR1 reads SGHTA; CDR2 reads FQGNSA. This CDR3 region has 15 residues. CDR3 loop: CASSVGLAGVDTQYF. The CDR3 DNA sequence: TGTGCCAGCAGCGTGGGACTAGCGGGAGTAGATACGCAGTATTTT.

The rearrangement uses TRBV6-5 and TRBJ2-5; 9 bases agree with TRBD2. CDR3 length: 16 residues. CDR1 and CDR2 from the germline V gene are MNHEY and SVGAGI. V lost 4 bases to trimming and J lost 1 base; unmatched junction nucleotides: 7. Here the CDR3 DNA reads TGTGCCAGCAGTTCGGGGCTAGCGGGGATCCAAGAGACCCAGTACTTC. Protein product: CASSSGLAGIQETQYF.

This clone showed up just once. The V and J genes are TRBV6-1 and TRBJ2-4; a possible D gene is TRBD2 (7 bases). Germline V lookup: CDR1 MNHNS, CDR2 SASEGT. The CDR3 spans 13 residues. V gave up 10 bases and J gave up 9 bases, with 19 bases separating them. CDR3 in amino acids: CATRSGGLSIQYF. CDR3 DNA sequence: TGTGCCACTCGGTCCGGGGGGCTCAGCATTCAGTACTTC.

The chain is built from TRBV11-2 and TRBJ1-3, with TRBD1 as a possible D gene (5 bases). This CDR3 is built from 17 residues. Germline V gives CDR1 SGHAT, CDR2 FQNNGV. V was clipped by 5 bases and J by 1 base, with 18 bases between them. The CDR3 coding sequence is TGTGCCAGCAGCCCCCCCCACAGGAGGGCATCTGGAAACACCATATATTTT. This gives the protein CASSPPHRRASGNTIYF.

The chain links TRBV4-1 to TRBJ2-1; the match to TRBD2 covers 10 bases. J was trimmed by 5 bases and V by 0 bases; bases with no gene match: 10. The CDR3 is 18 amino acids. The germline V gene has CDR1 MGHRA and CDR2 YSYEKL. This CDR3 is CASSQEPFTSGTNNEQFF. The CDR3 DNA sequence: TGCGCCAGCAGCCAAGAGCCCTTCACTAGCGGGACTAACAATGAGCAGTTCTTC.

This clone occurred once. The chain employs TRBV5-1 and TRBJ2-3; 9 bases are shared with TRBD1. The CDR3 has 15 residues. The germline CDR1 and CDR2 sequences are SGHRS and YFSETQ. With V trimmed by 4 bases and J by 3 bases, 6 bases remained unmatched. The CDR3 DNA follows: TGCGCCAGCAGCAACCGGGACAGGGAGACAGATACGCAGTATTTT. Residues: CASSNRDRETDTQYF.

The rearrangement uses TRBV4-3 and TRBJ2-1, with TRBD2 identical over 7 bases. In germline, CDR1 is LGHNA, CDR2 YSLEER. The CDR3 sequence is 15 residues long. Unmatched junction bases numbered 2, after V lost 0 bases and J lost 3 bases. CDR3 DNA: TGCGCCAGCAGCCAAGATTCTAGCGGCTACAATGAGCAGTTCTTC. This gives the protein CASSQDSSGYNEQFF.

The chain employs TRBV6-5 and TRBJ2-7; 7 bases line up with TRBD2. V trimming: 8 bases; J trimming: 7 bases; junction bases outside the gene matches: 8. Germline V gene sequence: CDR1 MNHEY, CDR2 SVGAGI. The CDR3 spans 12 residues. The CDR3 is CASGEGNWEQYF. The CDR3 DNA follows: TGTGCCAGCGGGGAGGGGAACTGGGAGCAGTACTTC.

This clone has a single count. This sequence joins TRBV5-1 and TRBJ2-5; 8 bases match TRBD1. The V and J ends lost 4 bases and 4 bases, in that order; junction bases with no gene match: 9. Germline V gives CDR1 SGHRS, CDR2 YFSETQ. The CDR3 has 15 amino acids. CDR3 nucleotides: TGCGCCAGCAGCCTCTCCGGGACAGGACCAGAGACCCAGTACTTC. Amino acids: CASSLSGTGPETQYF. The full variable domain, its missing parts supplied by reference TRBV5-1 and TRBJ2-5, is KAGVTQTPRYLIKTRGQQVTLSCSPISGHRSVSWYQQTPGQGLQFLFEYFSETQRNKGNFPGRFSGRQFSNSRSEMNVSTLELGDSALYLCASSLSGTGPETQYFGPGTRLLVL.

This chain connects TRBV5-6 to TRBJ1-5; the D gene is possibly TRBD1 (6 bases). The V end was cut by 4 bases, the J end by 2 bases, with 16 bases between. The CDR3 length is 16 residues. Germline V gives CDR1 SGHDT, CDR2 YYEEEE. DNA for the CDR3: TGTGCCAGCAGCATCCAAACAGGGCATCGCAATCAGCCCCAGCATTTT. This encodes CASSIQTGHRNQPQHF.

The rearrangement joins TRBV18 to TRBJ1-2; TRBD1 matches 7 bases. This CDR3 contains 14 residues. V shed 2 bases and J 4 bases; nucleotides not matched to a gene: 4. In germline, CDR1 is KGHSH, CDR2 LQKENI. In DNA form, the CDR3 reads TGTGCCAGCTCACCAGACAGGGAAGTCTATGGCTACACCTTC. Residues: CASSPDREVYGYTF.

This chain uses TRBV7-3 with TRBJ2-1, with TRBD1 matching 8 bases. This CDR3 has 13 amino acids. V lost 4 bases and J lost 7; bases outside the gene matches: 3. Germline CDR1 SGHTA, CDR2 FQGTGA. The CDR3 region is CASSSRQGNEQFF. The CDR3 DNA sequence: TGTGCCAGCAGCTCGAGACAGGGGAATGAGCAGTTCTTC.

V and J are TRBV4-1 and TRBJ2-3, with 7 bases that match TRBD1. Germline-derived CDR1 and CDR2 are MGHRA and YSYEKL. The J segment lost 1 base and the V segment lost 6 bases, leaving 10 bases of the junction unmatched. The CDR3 has 16 amino acids. In DNA, the CDR3 is TGCGCCAGCAGACACTTGCCTGGACAGGGCACAGATACGCAGTATTTT. Translation: CASRHLPGQGTDTQYF.

This clone was found once. The chain combines TRBV6-1 with TRBJ2-1, with 10 bases aligning to TRBD2. The junction had 2 bases not matched to a gene; V was cut back by 2 bases and J by 4 bases. This CDR3 comprises 15 residues. Germline values: CDR1 MNHNS, CDR2 SASEGT. The CDR3 DNA is TGTGCCAGCAGTGAAATGGGACTAGCGTACAATGAGCAGTTCTTC. Its protein product is CASSEMGLAYNEQFF.

The rearrangement links TRBV28 to TRBJ1-5; perhaps TRBD1 as D (5 bases). The CDR3 length is 19 residues. Per the germline V gene, CDR1 is MDHEN and CDR2 is SYDVKM. V lost 8 bases and J lost 0, with 26 bases in between. CDR3 DNA sequence: TGTGCCAGCTCGCCGGGGGGAAAGTTTGAAGGGTATAGCAATCAGCCCCAGCATTTT. Protein sequence: CASSPGGKFEGYSNQPQHF.

CDR3 loop: CASSSLAGGQAWETQYF. The DNA of the CDR3 is TGTGCCAGCAGCTCACTAGCGGGGGGCCAGGCGTGGGAGACCCAGTACTTC. V and J are TRBV7-2 and TRBJ2-5, with 12 bases fitting TRBD2. The CDR3 sequence is 17 residues long. Trimming took 4 bases from V and 5 from J; bases not matched to a gene: 11. Germline loops: CDR1 SGHTA, CDR2 FQGNSA.

The V and J genes are TRBV7-8 and TRBJ2-3, with D possibly matching TRBD2 (6 bases). The germline V gene has CDR1 SGHVS and CDR2 FQNEAQ. The V gene lost 0 bases and the J gene lost 1 base, with 8 bases spanning the gap. CDR3 length: 15 residues. This chain's CDR3 is CASSLAGLGTDTQYF. DNA of the CDR3: TGTGCCAGCAGCTTAGCGGGACTTGGCACAGATACGCAGTATTTT.

The chain carries TRBV30 and TRBJ2-1; a weak D match, TRBD1 (5 bases). The CDR3 has 13 amino acids. The V gene lost 3 bases and the J gene lost 2 bases, with 8 bases spanning the gap. Germline V lookup: CDR1 GTSNPN, CDR2 SVGIG (reference sequence). CDR3 coding DNA: TGTGCCTGGAGGCAGGGTGCCTACAATGAGCAGTTCTTC. Its protein is CAWRQGAYNEQFF.

The rearrangement uses TRBV18 and TRBJ1-5, with 7 bases lining up with TRBD1. CDR1 and CDR2 (germline): KGHSH, LQKENI. The length of the CDR3 is 16 residues. Unmatched junction bases numbered 6, after V lost 3 bases and J lost 1 base. Written as DNA, the CDR3 is TGTGCCAGCTCACCTTCGACAGGGCCGAGCAATCAGCCCCAGCATTTT. This gives the protein CASSPSTGPSNQPQHF.

This rearrangement joins TRBV2 to TRBJ2-3; 13 positions match TRBD2. The CDR3 runs to 17 residues. Germline V gene lookup returns CDR1 SNHLY and CDR2 FYNNEI. With 6 bases clipped from V and 3 bases from J, the junction kept 9 bases outside the gene matches. CDR3 bases: TGTGCCAGCAGGAAGGGACTAGCGGGGAGCCCGACAGATACGCAGTATTTT. Amino acid sequence: CASRKGLAGSPTDTQYF.

V is TRBV5-1 and J is TRBJ1-4; the D gene is possibly TRBD1 (6 bases). CDR3 size: 16 residues. Germline V gene lookup returns CDR1 SGHRS and CDR2 YFSETQ. V was pared by 4 bases and J by 0 bases, with 13 bases between. Written as DNA, the CDR3 is TGCGCCAGCAGCCTCAGACAGGTTGCAACTAATGAAAAACTGTTTTTT. As protein: CASSLRQVATNEKLFF. Variable domain in full (rest from reference TRBV5-1 and TRBJ1-4): KAGVTQTPRYLIKTRGQQVTLSCSPISGHRSVSWYQQTPGQGLQFLFEYFSETQRNKGNFPGRFSGRQFSNSRSEMNVSTLELGDSALYLCASSLRQVATNEKLFFGSGTQLSVL.